The T cell receptor (beta chain) under discussion was sequenced for a study of T cell responses to AZD1222 COVID-19 vaccine. Study details: Recipients boosted at about 4 weeks or about 12 weeks are pooled.

To note about this clone: The antigen is unknown.

Generated by immunoSEQ multiplex PCR, the TCRdb table keeps only in-frame clones and is missing some. The sample holds around 100,000 clones; 75% to 95% are singletons and the top ten take 1.3%. Broader study findings: Recipients of two AZD1222 doses showed rising Spike-specific TCR breadth and depth. The study sampled repertoires only after the peak T cell response. At baseline, just six AZD1222 recipients tested seropositive.

The CDR3 is 15 amino acids. Looked up from germline, CDR1 is LNHDA and CDR2 is SQIVND (reference sequence). Trimming removed 3 bases from V and 2 bases from J, with 12 bases in between. V is TRBV19 and J is TRBJ2-3; D unresolved. Source: peripheral blood, taken on day 0 of AZD1222 vaccination. This TCR derives from an adult in good health. CDR3 residues: CASSMGLPATDTQYF. CDR3 nucleotide sequence: TGTGCCAGTAGTATGGGTCTGCCGGCCACAGATACGCAGTATTTT.